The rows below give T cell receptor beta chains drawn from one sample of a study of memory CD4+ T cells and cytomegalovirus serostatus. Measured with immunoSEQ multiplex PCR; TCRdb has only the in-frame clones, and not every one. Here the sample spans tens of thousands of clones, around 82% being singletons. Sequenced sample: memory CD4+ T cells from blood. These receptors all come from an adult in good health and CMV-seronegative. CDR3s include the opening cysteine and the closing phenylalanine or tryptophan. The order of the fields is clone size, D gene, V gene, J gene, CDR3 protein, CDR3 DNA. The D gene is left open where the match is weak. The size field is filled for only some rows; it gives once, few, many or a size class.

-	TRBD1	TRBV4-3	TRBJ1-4	CASSQDWAGGEKLFF	TGCGCCAGCAGCCAAGATTGGGCAGGGGGTGAAAAACTGTTTTTT
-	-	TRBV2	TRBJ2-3	CASSERGKGTDTQYF	TGTGCCAGCAGTGAGAGGGGTAAGGGTACAGATACGCAGTATTTT
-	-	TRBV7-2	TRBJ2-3	CASSLFRDPEYF	TGTGCCAGCAGCTTATTCCGGGACCCTGAGTATTTT
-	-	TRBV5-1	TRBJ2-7	CASSPEGYEQYF	TGCGCCAGCAGCCCGGAGGGCTACGAGCAGTACTTC
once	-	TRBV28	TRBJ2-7	CASYSGHTYEQYF	TGTGCCAGCTACTCGGGACACACCTACGAGCAGTACTTC
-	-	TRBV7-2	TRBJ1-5	CASSFSTGGQPQHF	TGTGCCAGCAGCTTTAGTACGGGCGGCCAGCCCCAGCATTTT
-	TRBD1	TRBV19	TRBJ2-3	CASSRTGTGTVDTQYF	TGTGCCAGTAGTCGCACCGGGACAGGGACGGTAGATACGCAGTATTTT
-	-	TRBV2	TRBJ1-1	CASSEARLGEAFF	TGTGCCAGCAGTGAAGCCCGTTTGGGTGAAGCTTTCTTT
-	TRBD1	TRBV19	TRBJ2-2	CASSIIGQGTGELFF	TGTGCCAGTAGTATAATTGGACAGGGGACCGGGGAGCTGTTTTTT
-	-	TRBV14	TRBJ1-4	CASSQRRGEKLFF	TGTGCCAGCAGCCAGAGGCGGGGTGAAAAACTGTTTTTT
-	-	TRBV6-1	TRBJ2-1	CASGRGDEQFF	TGTGCCTCAGGGCGGGGCGATGAGCAGTTCTTC
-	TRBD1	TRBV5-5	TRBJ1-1	CATKGASGAEAFF	TGTGCCACTAAGGGGGCCTCGGGGGCTGAAGCTTTCTTT
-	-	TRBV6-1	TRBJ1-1	CASSELRANTEAFF	TGTGCCAGCAGTGAATTACGGGCAAACACTGAAGCTTTCTTT
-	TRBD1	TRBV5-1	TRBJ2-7	CASRGQDYEQYF	TGCGCCAGTCGTGGACAGGACTACGAGCAGTACTTC
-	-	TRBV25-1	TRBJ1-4	CASSGTFGDSNEKLFF	TGTGCCAGCAGTGGAACATTCGGTGATTCCAATGAAAAACTGTTTTTT
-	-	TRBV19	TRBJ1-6	CASSISLEWPSAPLHF	TGTGCCAGTAGTATATCTCTGGAGTGGCCGAGCGCACCCCTCCACTTT
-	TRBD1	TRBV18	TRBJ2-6	CASSPPNPGQGSSGANVLTF	TGTGCCAGCTCACCACCGAACCCGGGACAGGGTTCCTCTGGGGCCAACGTCCTGACTTTC
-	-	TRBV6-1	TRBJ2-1	CASSVEGGRIYNEQFF	TGTGCCAGCAGTGTAGAGGGGGGACGGATATACAATGAGCAGTTCTTC
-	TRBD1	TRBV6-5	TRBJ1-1	CASSRDREAFF	TGTGCCAGCAGCCGGGACAGGGAAGCTTTCTTT
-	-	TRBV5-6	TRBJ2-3	CASSLGRSTDTQYF	TGTGCCAGCAGCTTGGGAAGGAGCACAGATACGCAGTATTTT
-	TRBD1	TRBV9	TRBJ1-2	CASSAWDSSDNYGYTF	TGTGCCAGCAGCGCCTGGGACAGTTCCGATAACTATGGCTACACCTTC
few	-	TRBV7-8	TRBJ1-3	CASSPDRDTIYF	TGTGCCAGCAGCCCTGACCGGGACACCATATATTTT
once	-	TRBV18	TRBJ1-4	CASSARPGMADEKLFF	TGTGCCAGCTCCGCTCGCCCAGGGATGGCTGACGAAAAACTGTTTTTT
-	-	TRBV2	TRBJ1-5	CASSGGRAQPQHF	TGTGCCAGCAGTGGGGGGAGGGCCCAGCCCCAGCATTTT